Reported below is one TCR beta chain. Antigen specificity is unknown. These data come from a study of shared clonotypes between healthy human individuals. General study findings and limits: Some naive CD4 clonotypes, roughly 5%, turned up in common across several donors.

The CD4+ fraction was divided into a CD45RA+ naive subset and a CD45RA-negative memory subset. Each subset's genomic DNA was shared equally among a number of immunoSEQ plates. Produced via immunoSEQ multiplex PCR; TCRdb's table is partial and in-frame only. The table lists about a million clones, roughly 80% of them singletons. The TCR sequence derives from a man between 18 and 29 years old in good health. Some clones in this sample may be carry-over from other donors' samples. The material sequenced was memory CD4+ T cells from PBMCs. Stated subset: CD45RA-negative fraction.

The CDR3, as DNA: TGTGCCAGCAGCCCGCTCGGGCCGGGACTAGCGAGTGAGCAGTTCTTC. Translating it yields CASSPLGPGLASEQFF. The rearrangement joins TRBV7-6 to TRBJ2-1; 10 bases are shared with TRBD2. There are 16 residues in the CDR3. V shed 5 bases, J shed 9 bases, and the junction held 13 bases outside the gene matches. CDR1 SGHVS and CDR2 FNYEAQ come from the germline V gene.